This T cell receptor (beta chain) was found in a study of sequential checkpoint blockade in melanoma (dated by TCRdb to the late 2010s). Some background on the complete study: In a 1:1 randomization, patients received either first-line nivolumab then ipilimumab (arm A) or ipilimumab then nivolumab (arm B). Maintenance nivolumab came after each of the two trial sequences.

Looking up the germline V gene yields CDR1 MNHEY and CDR2 SVGAGI. Both ends counted, the CDR3 spans 12 residues. In the paper's terms, the treatment or condition label means: randomized to nivolumab then ipilimumab (arm A) or the reverse (arm B). None of the patients in the trial had previously been given DNA-damaging chemotherapy. A FACS Aria II flow cytometer was used to sort live CD3+CD8+ cells that were negative for CD19 and CD56 from thawed PBMCs. Samples were obtained from patients with melanoma enrolled in CheckMate 064, a randomized, open-label phase II trial of sequential checkpoint blockade. Peripheral blood mononuclear cells were obtained through leukapheresis, purified using Ficoll-Paque, and frozen in human serum containing roughly 10% DMSO. Purity of sorted blood CD3+CD8+ cells was verified at >98% immediately after sorting, followed by DNA extraction. The immunoSEQ Assay was used to immunosequence TCRbeta CDR3 regions from genomic DNA. Before high-throughput sequencing, the genomic DNA was amplified using bias-controlled multiplex PCR. Processing in the source paper ran as follows. To quantify the absolute abundance of each unique TCRbeta CDR3 region, the sequences were collapsed and filtered. Clonality, defined as 1 minus Pielou's evenness, was calculated using productive rearrangements only. A previously published method was used to identify clones with significantly greater frequencies in on-treatment samples than in baseline samples. TCRdb's version of the immuneACCESS table is confined to in-frame rearrangements and falls short of the full clone set. An unresolved V gene accounts for under half of the shortfall where checked; the remainder is of unknown origin. V and J calls and clone size come straight from that table; D and trimming were deduced from the DNA. The table for this sample lists about 17,000 clones; around 70% of them were counted only once. The leading ten clones occupy 10% to 12% of the sample.

Findings and caveats that apply to the study as a whole: Larger, independent patient cohorts are needed to validate the response-prediction model that combines TCR metrics and mutation burden.

This clone appeared a single time. It lacks a known antigen. The CDR3 does not end in the conserved phenylalanine or tryptophan, so this is likely a read error. It is unclear where the CDR3 begins or ends on the DNA, so no DNA is shown, and the CDR3 is as TCRdb lists it. The rearrangement joined TRBV6-5 to TRBJ1-2; the D call TRBD1 from the table was never checked on the DNA. Sample: CD8+ T cells sorted from blood (inferred from file names), taken from a patient given nivolumab and ipilimumab in sequence. This clonotype originated in a human donor with melanoma. The CDR3 corresponds to CASSYERDIGSY.